Listed below are T cell receptor beta chains from one sample, sequenced in a study of vaccination effects on CD4 cells after COVID-19. For these TCRs, the target antigens are not known. Sequencing used immunoSEQ multiplex PCR; TCRdb keeps in-frame clones, though not all of them. This table holds about 37,000 clones, roughly 79% found once. The starting material was CD4+ T cells from PBMCs cultured without peptide, obtained before COVID-19 vaccination. The receptors shown here come from a human donor who received a COVID-19 vaccine. Both conserved end residues are part of each CDR3. Each record gives: V gene, D gene, J gene, clone size, CDR3 DNA, CDR3 protein. A D gene is named only where the DNA matches it firmly. Expanded clones get a size class; other rows say once, few or many, or leave the size out.

TRBV4-1,TRBD1,TRBJ1-2,few,TGCGCCAGCAGCCTTCAACAGGGGGCGGACTATGGCTACACCTTC,CASSLQQGADYGYTF
TRBV30,NA,TRBJ1-5,NA,TGTGCCTGGAGTGCGGGTCTGAGCAATCAGCCCCAGCATTTT,CAWSAGLSNQPQHF
TRBV4-1,TRBD1,TRBJ1-6,NA,TGCGCCAGCAGCCAAGATTGGGAGACAGGGCGTAGTGGATCCTATAATTCACCCCTCCACTTT,CASSQDWETGRSGSYNSPLHF
TRBV10-3,NA,TRBJ1-1,NA,TGTGCCATCAGTGAATCCCGGGGCAGGGGTAAGGCTGAAGCTTTCTTT,CAISESRGRGKAEAFF
TRBV9,NA,TRBJ2-1,NA,TGTGCCAGCAGCGTAAGGGGGGATGAGCAGTTCTTC,CASSVRGDEQFF
TRBV10-3,NA,TRBJ1-1,NA,TGTGCCATCAGGACCAGGGTGGGGGACACTGAAGCTTTCTTT,CAIRTRVGDTEAFF
TRBV19,TRBD1,TRBJ1-2,NA,TGTGCCAGTACCTCGGGACAGGGGATCAACTCACATGGCTACACCTTC,CASTSGQGINSHGYTF
TRBV9,NA,TRBJ1-3,NA,TGTGCCAGCAGCAGGGACCCTAAAACGGACACCATATATTTT,CASSRDPKTDTIYF
TRBV9,TRBD2,TRBJ2-3,NA,TGTGCCAGCAGCGTAGGCGGGAGGGCGACAGATACGCAGTATTTT,CASSVGGRATDTQYF
TRBV7-2,NA,TRBJ1-6,NA,TGTGCCAGCAGCTTATCGGCCTATAATTCACCCCTCCACTTT,CASSLSAYNSPLHF
TRBV6-6,NA,TRBJ1-3,NA,TGTGCCAGCAGTTCTCCCCCGGGACAAAGGGGAAACACCATATATTTT,CASSSPPGQRGNTIYF
TRBV10-3,NA,TRBJ1-1,few,TGTGCCATCAGTGAGTCAGGCAGGATAAGAGGTACTGAAGCTTTCTTT,CAISESGRIRGTEAFF
TRBV6-6,NA,TRBJ2-5,NA,TGTGCCAGCAGTTACCCGACCCAGTACTTC,CASSYPTQYF
TRBV28,TRBD1,TRBJ2-3,NA,TGTGCCAGCAGTTCCCTCGGGACAGGTCGGCCCAGCACAGATACGCAGTATTTT,CASSSLGTGRPSTDTQYF
TRBV7-2,NA,TRBJ1-1,NA,TGTGCCAGCAGCTTCGGAAACACTGAAGCTTTCTTT,CASSFGNTEAFF
TRBV7-2,NA,TRBJ1-1,few,TGTGCCAGCAGCTTAGAGCGGGGGTCTGAAGCTTTCTTT,CASSLERGSEAFF
TRBV27,TRBD1,TRBJ2-2,NA,TGTGCCAGCAGTGCGGGACAGGTGAACACCGGGGAGCTGTTTTTT,CASSAGQVNTGELFF
TRBV19,NA,TRBJ2-1,NA,TGTGCCAGTAGTATAAGTTGGAGGGTTAGCTCCTACAATGAGCAGTTCTTC,CASSISWRVSSYNEQFF
TRBV11-2,NA,TRBJ1-1,NA,TGTGCCAGTGCCGAGAACACTGAAGCTTTCTTT,CASAENTEAFF
TRBV18,NA,TRBJ1-2,NA,TGTGCCAGCTCACCCCCGGCGAGGACAGATATCTATGGCTACACCTTC,CASSPPARTDIYGYTF
TRBV9,NA,TRBJ2-7,NA,TGTGCCAGCAGCGTAGATGGGTGGAACGAGCAGTACTTC,CASSVDGWNEQYF
TRBV7-9,NA,TRBJ1-1,NA,TGTGCCAGCAGCAACAGGGTCGGGACTGAAGCTTTCTTT,CASSNRVGTEAFF
TRBV28,NA,TRBJ2-7,NA,TGTGCCAGCAGTTTACCTAGAGGGTCGGGGCAGTACTTC,CASSLPRGSGQYF
TRBV28,NA,TRBJ2-7,few,TGTGCCAGCAGTTTGACGGGGCAATACGAGCAGTACTTC,CASSLTGQYEQYF
TRBV14,TRBD2,TRBJ2-5,NA,TGTGCCAGCAGCTGGACTAGCGGCGAGACCCAGTACTTC,CASSWTSGETQYF
TRBV11-3,TRBD1,TRBJ2-1,NA,TGTGCCAGCAGCATCACCGGGACAGGGAGGAATGAGCAGTTCTTC,CASSITGTGRNEQFF
TRBV27,TRBD1,TRBJ2-7,NA,TGTGCCAGCAGTCCAGGACAGGCCTACTCCTACGAGCAGTACTTC,CASSPGQAYSYEQYF
TRBV18,NA,TRBJ1-1,NA,TGTGCCAGCTCAGGCACAGGGCTCACTGAAGCTTTCTTT,CASSGTGLTEAFF
TRBV9,NA,TRBJ2-7,NA,TGTGCCAGCTCCTCAGGCCCTAGGGCGAGGGAGCAGTACTTC,CASSSGPRAREQYF
TRBV15,NA,TRBJ2-1,NA,TGTGCCACCAGCAGAGACGGCGGCAACTACAATGAGCAGTTCTTC,CATSRDGGNYNEQFF
TRBV30,NA,TRBJ1-2,few,TGTGCCTGGTACAGGGACGGCTACACCTTC,CAWYRDGYTF
TRBV5-1,NA,TRBJ2-5,NA,TGCGCCAGCAGCCTGCTGTACCAAGAGACCCAGTACTTC,CASSLLYQETQYF
TRBV7-9,NA,TRBJ1-5,few,TGTGCCAGCAGCTCCTCTACCCGCCGGGACGGACGAAATCAGCCCCAGCATTTT,CASSSSTRRDGRNQPQHF
TRBV7-2,NA,TRBJ1-6,few,TGTGCCAGCAGCCCCACAGGGAGCCACTATAATTCACCCCTCCACTTT,CASSPTGSHYNSPLHF
TRBV7-9,NA,TRBJ1-2,NA,TGTGCCAGCGCCACCCTGAGGTACGGTTTATATGGCTACACCTTC,CASATLRYGLYGYTF
TRBV15,TRBD2,TRBJ2-5,NA,TGTGCCACCAGCAGAGATCCGGGACTAGCGGGACAAGAGACCCAGTACTTC,CATSRDPGLAGQETQYF
TRBV3-1/TRBV3-2,TRBD1,TRBJ2-7,NA,TGTGCCAGCAGCCGTTCCGGGACAGGGGGCTACGAGCAGTACTTC,CASSRSGTGGYEQYF
TRBV5-1,NA,TRBJ1-4,NA,TGCGCCAGCAGCTTGGAGGTCAGGGACAAAAAACTGTTTTTT,CASSLEVRDKKLFF
TRBV29-1,NA,TRBJ2-4,NA,TGCAGCGTGATTACTCAGGGGAAAAACATTCAGTACTTC,CSVITQGKNIQYF
TRBV3-1/TRBV3-2,NA,TRBJ1-6,NA,TGTGCCAGCAGCCAACACGCGCCCCTCCACTTT,CASSQHAPLHF
TRBV2,NA,TRBJ1-1,few,TGTGCCAGCAGCCAGGCGGTTGGTGAAGCTTTCTTT,CASSQAVGEAFF
TRBV9,NA,TRBJ1-6,NA,TGTGCCAGCAGCGTAGGCGAAGGGAGTTCACCCCTCCACTTT,CASSVGEGSSPLHF
TRBV5-1,NA,TRBJ2-2,few,TGCGCCAGCAGCTTGGGGGACCCGAACACCGGGGAGCTGTTTTTT,CASSLGDPNTGELFF
TRBV6-4,NA,TRBJ2-7,NA,TGTGCCAGCAGTGAATACTCAGGCGGTACCTACGAGCAGTACTTC,CASSEYSGGTYEQYF
TRBV4-2,TRBD1,TRBJ1-5,NA,TGTGCCAGCAGCCAAGAAGGGGGCGGCAATCAGCCCCAGCATTTT,CASSQEGGGNQPQHF
TRBV7-9,NA,TRBJ2-3,few,TGTGCCAGCAGTAACACAGATACGCAGTATTTT,CASSNTDTQYF
TRBV3-1/TRBV3-2,NA,TRBJ2-2,NA,TGTGCCAGCAGCCAAGTGGGCGGGCCCACCGGGGAGCTGTTTTTT,CASSQVGGPTGELFF
TRBV19,NA,TRBJ1-2,NA,TGTGCCAGCTCGACAGACTTTAACTATGGCTACACCTTC,CASSTDFNYGYTF
TRBV11-3,NA,TRBJ1-6,NA,TGTGCCAGCAGCTTAGAAGGAGAAGTCTATAATTCACCCCTCCACTTT,CASSLEGEVYNSPLHF
TRBV6-6,NA,TRBJ2-7,NA,TGTGCCAGCAGCCCCACTAGTGTCAGCTACGAGCAGTACTTC,CASSPTSVSYEQYF
TRBV2,TRBD2,TRBJ2-1,few,TGTGCCAGCGGAGGGACTAGCGGGGGCAGGTACAATGAGCAGTTCTTC,CASGGTSGGRYNEQFF
TRBV18,NA,TRBJ2-7,NA,TGTGCCAGCTCACCCATGGACTCGGCCTACGAGCAGTACTTC,CASSPMDSAYEQYF